The clone carrying this TCR beta chain was recorded many times. CDR3 length: 17 amino acids. V was pared by 0 bases and J by 0 bases, with 7 bases of the junction left unmatched. Germline V CDR1 and CDR2: DFQATT, SNEGSKA (reference sequence). The CDR3 regions of TCR beta were amplified from RNA transcripts. TCR CDR3 underwent first-round RT-PCR with the HTBI primer set. TCRdb processed the multiplex PCR reads anew with MiXCR; each CDR3 protein has one entry. The sample shows 350,000 to 500,000 distinct CDR3 sequences, approximately 13% of them seen only once. Absent ophthalmopathy progression within 18 months defined stable Graves' hyperthyroidism. This sample was taken from a study of T cells in Graves' hyperthyroidism and ophthalmopathy.

This sequence originates from a woman younger than 30 with Graves' hyperthyroidism. Source material: blood. The V and J genes are TRBV20-1 and TRBJ2-1; 8 nucleotides line up with TRBD2. The CDR3 DNA sequence: TGCAGTGCTAGAGAGATACTAGCGGAGAGCTCCTACAATGAGCAGTTCTTC. Translated, it gives CSAREILAESSYNEQFF.